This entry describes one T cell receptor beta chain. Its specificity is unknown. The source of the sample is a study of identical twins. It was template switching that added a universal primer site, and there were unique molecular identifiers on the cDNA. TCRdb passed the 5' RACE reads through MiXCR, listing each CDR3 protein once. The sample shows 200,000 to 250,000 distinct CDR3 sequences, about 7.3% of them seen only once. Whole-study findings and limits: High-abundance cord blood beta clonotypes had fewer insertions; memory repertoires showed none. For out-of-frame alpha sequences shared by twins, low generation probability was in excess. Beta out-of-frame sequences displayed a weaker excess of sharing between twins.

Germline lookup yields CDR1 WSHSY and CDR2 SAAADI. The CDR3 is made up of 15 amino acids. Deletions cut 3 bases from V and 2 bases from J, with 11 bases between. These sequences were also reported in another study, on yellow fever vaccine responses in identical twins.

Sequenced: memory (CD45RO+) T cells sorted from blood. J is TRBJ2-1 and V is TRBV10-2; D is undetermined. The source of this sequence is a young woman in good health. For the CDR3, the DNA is TGCGCCAGCAGTGATTCGTATCCCGCCTACAATGAGCAGTTCTTC. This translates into CASSDSYPAYNEQFF.